The 15 T cell receptor beta chains below were found in one sample sequenced in a study of blood T cells in healthy people across ages. For the second PCR, which ran for about 6 to 12 cycles, a sample-barcoded 5' primer and a J-beta primer mix were used. TCRdb reanalysed the 5' RACE reads using MiXCR and keeps one entry per CDR3 protein. The data contain over 1,500,000 distinct CDR3 sequences, roughly 49% of them singletons. Sequencing was performed on blood. The source of these receptors is a woman in her thirties or forties in good health.

This clonotype occurred once. This chain connects TRBV7-9 to TRBJ1-2; TRBD1 matches at 9 bases. The CDR3 covers 15 residues. CDR1 SEHNR and CDR2 FQNEAQ come from the germline V gene (reference sequence). Trimming at V came to 5 bases and at J to 6 bases, leaving 10 bases not matched to a gene. In DNA form, the CDR3 reads TGTGCCAGCAGCCCCCAATTGGGGACAGGGAATGGCTACACCTTC. Translation gives CASSPQLGTGNGYTF.

This rearrangement joins TRBV6-4 to TRBJ2-1, with unresolved D. V was cut by 2 bases and J by 8 bases, with 16 bases left in between. Per the germline V gene, CDR1 is MRHNA and CDR2 is SNTAGT. This CDR3 has 15 residues. CDR3: CASSDELTATDEQFF. The CDR3 DNA follows: TGTGCCAGCAGTGACGAACTAACAGCGACTGATGAGCAGTTCTTC.

The chain uses TRBV4-2 and TRBJ1-2; a weak D match, TRBD1 (5 bases). Germline V lookup: CDR1 LGHNA, CDR2 YNFKEQ. The CDR3 has 15 amino acids. The V and J ends lost 4 bases and 0 bases respectively, with 12 bases between them. The CDR3 sequence is CASSPSGGSNYGYTF. Here the CDR3 DNA reads TGTGCCAGCAGCCCGTCGGGGGGTTCTAACTATGGCTACACCTTC.

The chain couples TRBV27 to TRBJ2-1, with 7 bases that match TRBD2. Germline CDR1 and CDR2: MNHEY and SMNVEV (reference sequence). This CDR3 is built from 17 residues. Trimming removed 1 base from V and 8 bases from J; junction bases left unmatched: 14. This CDR3 reads CASSLWPSSGHVDEQFF. The CDR3, as DNA: TGTGCCAGCAGTTTATGGCCGTCTAGCGGACATGTTGATGAGCAGTTCTTC.

The chain has TRBV28 and TRBJ2-4; D may be TRBD2 (6 bases). Germline V lookup: CDR1 MDHEN, CDR2 SYDVKM. This CDR3 contains 15 residues. V lost 5 bases, J lost 5 bases, and 16 bases lay in between. The CDR3 region has the DNA TGTGCCAGCAGTCAAGGCGGGGCTCTCGAAAACATTCAGTACTTC. It encodes CASSQGGALENIQYF. Complete variable domain (other parts from reference TRBV28 and TRBJ2-4): DVKVTQSSRYLVKRTGEKVFLECVQDMDHENMFWYRQDPGLGLRLIYFSYDVKMKEKGDIPEGYSVSREKKERFSLILESASTNQTSMYLCASSQGGALENIQYFGAGTRLSVL.

This clonotype was seen more than once but under ten times. This chain connects TRBV5-1 to TRBJ2-3; possibly TRBD1 or TRBD2 for D (5 bases each). This CDR3 has 15 amino acids. V was cut by 7 bases and J by 4 bases, with 19 bases left in between. The germline CDR1 and CDR2 sequences are SGHRS and YFSETQ. The CDR3 DNA is TGCGCCAGCCGGGACGGAGTCAACGCCGCAGATACGCAGTATTTT. Translating it yields CASRDGVNAADTQYF.

This clonotype was seen more than once but under ten times. This chain connects TRBV7-2 to TRBJ2-5; tentatively, D is TRBD2 (5 bases). The CDR3 length is 15 residues. Trimming removed 1 base from V and 1 base from J, with 10 bases in between. The germline CDR1 and CDR2 sequences are SGHTA and FQGNSA. The CDR3 loop reads CASSLVHRGQETQYF. Written as DNA, the CDR3 is TGTGCCAGCAGCTTAGTTCATCGGGGCCAAGAGACCCAGTACTTC.

The chain links TRBV28 to TRBJ2-3; 13 bases are shared with TRBD2. With 4 bases clipped from V and 5 bases from J, the junction kept 9 bases outside the gene matches. The CDR3 is 17 amino acids. CDR1 is MDHEN, CDR2 SYDVKM, per germline. DNA for the CDR3: TGTGCCAGCAGTTCCCCCGTACTAGCGGGGGGGGAAGATACGCAGTATTTT. Protein: CASSSPVLAGGEDTQYF.

Notes on this clonotype: Relative to the germline gene, one junction end is altered; a read error may explain this. This chain uses TRBV7-9 with TRBJ2-7; a possible D gene is TRBD2 (5 bases). The V gene's germline CDR1 is SEHNR and CDR2 FQNEAQ (reference sequence). This CDR3 has 13 residues. CDR3 bases: TGTGCCAGCAACTTAGTCGGGGTTTACGAGCAGTACTTC. Its protein product is CASNLVGVYEQYF.

The rearrangement links TRBV4-2 to TRBJ2-7; TRBD1 or TRBD2 may be the D gene (5 bases each). The germline CDR1 and CDR2 sequences are LGHNA and YNFKEQ. V was cut by 0 bases and J by 6 bases, with 18 bases left in between. The CDR3 loop spans 16 amino acids. CDR3 loop: CASSQEAIGTVCEQYF. The CDR3 DNA is TGTGCCAGCAGCCAAGAGGCCATAGGGACCGTCTGCGAGCAGTACTTC.

In this sample, this clonotype turned up a few times. The J gene is TRBJ2-1, the V gene TRBV4-1; 7 bases map to TRBD2. The CDR3 is made up of 14 amino acids. Per germline, CDR1 MGHRA and CDR2 YSYEKL. Trimming cost V 4 bases and J 2 bases; bases outside gene matches: 2. The CDR3 reads CASSRLAPYNEQFF. CDR3 DNA sequence: TGCGCCAGCAGCCGACTAGCTCCCTACAATGAGCAGTTCTTC.

The chain carries TRBV4-2 and TRBJ2-5, with 8 bases fitting TRBD2. The germline gives CDR1 LGHNA, CDR2 YNFKEQ. CDR3 length: 16 amino acids. V trimming: 1 base; J trimming: 5 bases; junction bases outside the gene matches: 9. CDR3 DNA sequence: TGTGCCAGCAGCCAAGGGACTAGCCGGAGCGTTGAGACCCAGTACTTC. Translated, it gives CASSQGTSRSVETQYF.

The genes are TRBV7-2 and TRBJ1-6; TRBD1 might be the D (5 bases). Per germline, CDR1 SGHTA and CDR2 FQGNSA. The CDR3 is 15 amino acids. Deletions cut 1 base from V and 10 bases from J, with 14 bases between. The CDR3 nucleotides read TGTGCCAGCAGCTTAGGCTCGGGGCAGCACTCACCCCTCCACTTT. Translation: CASSLGSGQHSPLHF. The full variable domain, completed using reference TRBV7-2 and TRBJ1-6, is GAGVSQSPSNKVTEKGKDVELRCDPISGHTALYWYRQSLGQGLEFLIYFQGNSAPDKSGLPSDRFSAERTGGSVSTLTIQRTQQEDSAVYLCASSLGSGQHSPLHFGNGTRLTVT.

This clonotype was counted only a few times. This chain connects TRBV7-2 to TRBJ2-7; 9 bases are a match to TRBD1. The germline V gene has CDR1 SGHTA and CDR2 FQGNSA. CDR3 length: 16 residues. J gave up 4 bases and V 0 bases, and 7 bases lay outside the gene matches. CDR3 sequence reads: CASSLATGTGTYEQYF. The DNA of the CDR3 is TGTGCCAGCAGCTTAGCGACCGGGACAGGGACGTACGAGCAGTACTTC.

The chain links TRBV7-2 to TRBJ2-1; 10 nucleotides match TRBD2. The V gene end was trimmed by 5 bases and the J gene end by 3 bases; junction bases not matched to a gene: 13. Germline V gene sequence: CDR1 SGHTA, CDR2 FQGNSA. The CDR3 spans 18 residues. The CDR3 region has the DNA TGTGCCAGCAGCCCAGGGGCCAGCGGGGGGGTTGTCTACAATGAGCAGTTCTTC. Translation: CASSPGASGGVVYNEQFF.